This is a list of T cell receptor beta chains from one sample in a study of STAT5B mutations in CD4+ large granular lymphocyte leukemia. Clones were sequenced by immunoSEQ multiplex PCR, and TCRdb holds only the in-frame ones, with some missing. The table includes 30,000 to 40,000 clones, approximately 72% detected once. What was sequenced was CD4+ T cells from blood buffy coats. The receptors derive from a human donor in good health. Each CDR3 is given with its conserved first and last residue. D genes are given only for firm matches.

CDR3 protein: CASSLAAGGPKTQYF
D gene: TRBD2
V gene: TRBV5-1
J gene: TRBJ2-5

CDR3 protein: CASSFAVSGTGRINSPLHF
D gene: -
V gene: TRBV12-1
J gene: TRBJ1-6

CDR3 protein: CSVGGTGTQETQYF
D gene: TRBD1
V gene: TRBV29-1
J gene: TRBJ2-5

CDR3 protein: CASSPPGLAITDPYGKADTQYF
D gene: TRBD2
V gene: TRBV19
J gene: TRBJ2-3

CDR3 protein: CSVGVILNTEAFF
D gene: -
V gene: TRBV29-1
J gene: TRBJ1-1

CDR3 protein: CASSERGHRNTEAFF
D gene: -
V gene: TRBV2
J gene: TRBJ1-1

CDR3 protein: CASSLGREETQYF
D gene: -
V gene: TRBV5-1
J gene: TRBJ2-5

CDR3 protein: CATFQGSYEQYF
D gene: -
V gene: TRBV6-6
J gene: TRBJ2-7

CDR3 protein: CASSLSAANTEAFF
D gene: -
V gene: TRBV7-6
J gene: TRBJ1-1

CDR3 protein: CASSATSTYEQFF
D gene: -
V gene: TRBV9
J gene: TRBJ2-1

CDR3 protein: CASRPGQVLRQPQHF
D gene: TRBD1
V gene: TRBV2
J gene: TRBJ1-5

CDR3 protein: CASSFYGNTEAFF
D gene: -
V gene: TRBV5-5
J gene: TRBJ1-1

CDR3 protein: CASGVAGERYEQYF
D gene: TRBD2
V gene: TRBV11-2
J gene: TRBJ2-7

CDR3 protein: CASSGSYNEQFF
D gene: -
V gene: TRBV7-2
J gene: TRBJ2-1

CDR3 protein: CASRNSGPISGNTIYF
D gene: -
V gene: TRBV7-9
J gene: TRBJ1-3

CDR3 protein: CASKDSYTIYF
D gene: -
V gene: TRBV7-9
J gene: TRBJ1-3

CDR3 protein: CASSKDRVSNIQYF
D gene: TRBD1
V gene: TRBV19
J gene: TRBJ2-4

CDR3 protein: CAISVTGTSGKDEQFF
D gene: TRBD2
V gene: TRBV10-3
J gene: TRBJ2-1

CDR3 protein: CASSQALVAGDEQFF
D gene: TRBD2
V gene: TRBV7-3
J gene: TRBJ2-1

CDR3 protein: CASIRGINGNQPQHF
D gene: -
V gene: TRBV6-1
J gene: TRBJ1-5

CDR3 protein: CASRGTDRSYGYTF
D gene: -
V gene: TRBV27
J gene: TRBJ1-2

CDR3 protein: CASSLQENDQPQHF
D gene: -
V gene: TRBV4-3
J gene: TRBJ1-5

CDR3 protein: CASGTSGGLLGEQFF
D gene: TRBD2
V gene: TRBV19
J gene: TRBJ2-1

CDR3 protein: CASSLLSETQYF
D gene: -
V gene: TRBV7-6
J gene: TRBJ2-5

CDR3 protein: CSVGRDRQETQYF
D gene: TRBD1
V gene: TRBV29-1
J gene: TRBJ2-5

CDR3 protein: CASSLLSGSMNEQFF
D gene: TRBD2
V gene: TRBV7-3
J gene: TRBJ2-1

CDR3 protein: CASSPDRAADTQYF
D gene: TRBD1
V gene: TRBV7-9
J gene: TRBJ2-3

CDR3 protein: CASSFAGSDNEQFF
D gene: -
V gene: TRBV7-7
J gene: TRBJ2-1

CDR3 protein: CASSLSWGGYEQYF
D gene: TRBD2
V gene: TRBV7-8
J gene: TRBJ2-7

CDR3 protein: CASSFGVNEKLFF
D gene: -
V gene: TRBV5-1
J gene: TRBJ1-4

CDR3 protein: CASSQPGLALYF
D gene: TRBD2
V gene: TRBV4-2
J gene: TRBJ2-3

CDR3 protein: CASSYPSQGMVGYTF
D gene: -
V gene: TRBV6-6
J gene: TRBJ1-2

CDR3 protein: CASSGGTSGSGFF
D gene: TRBD2
V gene: TRBV7-9
J gene: TRBJ2-1

CDR3 protein: CAWSGPGGGGETQYF
D gene: TRBD2
V gene: TRBV30
J gene: TRBJ2-5

CDR3 protein: CASSLKTGGYTNYGYTF
D gene: TRBD1
V gene: TRBV19
J gene: TRBJ1-2

CDR3 protein: CASRETGDISYGYTF
D gene: -
V gene: TRBV19
J gene: TRBJ1-2

CDR3 protein: CASSPGGTTQYF
D gene: -
V gene: TRBV7-2
J gene: TRBJ2-3

CDR3 protein: CASSLGGSANYGYTF
D gene: -
V gene: TRBV7-2
J gene: TRBJ1-2

CDR3 protein: CASSQQGANIQYF
D gene: -
V gene: TRBV18
J gene: TRBJ2-4

CDR3 protein: CASGFANTISTEGYTF
D gene: -
V gene: TRBV12-5
J gene: TRBJ1-2

CDR3 protein: CAISEAGAGTGELFF
D gene: -
V gene: TRBV10-3
J gene: TRBJ2-2